These T cell receptor beta chains were read from a single sample in a study of OX40 agonist ivuxolimab in advanced cancers. The protocol was immunoSEQ multiplex PCR, while the TCRdb copy is restricted to in-frame clones and leaves out a portion. The sample comprises around 79,000 clones, 90% to 95% of which are singletons, and 2.3% rests with the top ten. Sequencing was performed on CD4+ or CD8+ T cells sorted from blood, taken in a trial of the OX40 agonist ivuxolimab. Receptors originate from an adult with an advanced solid tumor such as melanoma, head and neck, liver or kidney cancer. The CDR3 runs from the conserved cysteine through the conserved F or W. Fields, in order: CDR3 protein, CDR3 DNA, D gene, V gene, J gene, clone size. A D gene is named only where the DNA matches it firmly. Rows give clone size only sometimes, using once, few, many, or a class for an expanded clone.

cdr3_aa: CASRLHTSGQETQYF; cdr3_nt: TGTGCCAGCAGACTCCACACTAGCGGCCAAGAGACCCAGTACTTC; d_call: TRBD2; v_call: TRBV6-1; j_call: TRBJ2-5; clone_size: .
cdr3_aa: CASSSTGRSSEAFF; cdr3_nt: TGCGCCAGCAGCTCGACCGGGAGATCATCTGAAGCTTTCTTT; d_call: .; v_call: TRBV5-1; j_call: TRBJ1-1; clone_size: .
cdr3_aa: CASRGVEETQYF; cdr3_nt: TGTGCCAGCAGGGGGGTGGAAGAGACCCAGTACTTC; d_call: .; v_call: TRBV2; j_call: TRBJ2-5; clone_size: .
cdr3_aa: CAWSLRQGKNIQYF; cdr3_nt: TGTGCCTGGAGTTTGCGACAGGGAAAAAACATTCAGTACTTC; d_call: TRBD1; v_call: TRBV30; j_call: TRBJ2-4; clone_size: .
cdr3_aa: CASSRGTSPYEQYF; cdr3_nt: TGTGCCAGCAGCAGAGGGACTAGCCCCTACGAGCAGTACTTC; d_call: TRBD2; v_call: TRBV7-9; j_call: TRBJ2-7; clone_size: .
cdr3_aa: CASGLSPSYEQYF; cdr3_nt: TGCGCCAGCGGACTCTCCCCTTCCTACGAGCAGTACTTC; d_call: .; v_call: TRBV5-1; j_call: TRBJ2-7; clone_size: .
cdr3_aa: CSVRYWDRGNEQYF; cdr3_nt: TGCAGCGTCCGATATTGGGACAGGGGGAACGAGCAGTACTTC; d_call: TRBD1; v_call: TRBV29-1; j_call: TRBJ2-7; clone_size: once
cdr3_aa: CASSLVGTPGEKLFF; cdr3_nt: TGTGCCAGCAGCTTAGTGGGCACCCCGGGAGAAAAACTGTTTTTT; d_call: .; v_call: TRBV11-2; j_call: TRBJ1-4; clone_size: .
cdr3_aa: CASSQTVLMNTEAFF; cdr3_nt: TGCGCCAGCAGCCAAACGGTTCTTATGAACACTGAAGCTTTCTTT; d_call: .; v_call: TRBV4-3; j_call: TRBJ1-1; clone_size: .
cdr3_aa: CASSRDSYNEQFF; cdr3_nt: TGTGCCAGCAGTCGGGACTCCTACAATGAGCAGTTCTTC; d_call: .; v_call: TRBV28; j_call: TRBJ2-1; clone_size: .
cdr3_aa: CASSLPLAGVGETQYF; cdr3_nt: TGTGCCAGCAGTCTCCCCCTAGCGGGAGTAGGGGAGACCCAGTACTTC; d_call: TRBD2; v_call: TRBV28; j_call: TRBJ2-5; clone_size: .
cdr3_aa: CASSSGPTGNTEAFF; cdr3_nt: TGTGCCAGCAGCTCAGGCCCCACAGGAAACACTGAAGCTTTCTTT; d_call: .; v_call: TRBV5-6; j_call: TRBJ1-1; clone_size: few
cdr3_aa: CASSLTRGRAGGNTIYF; cdr3_nt: TGTGCCAGCAGCTTGACTCGCGGGAGGGCCGGCGGAAACACCATATATTTT; d_call: .; v_call: TRBV7-9; j_call: TRBJ1-3; clone_size: .
cdr3_aa: CASSEEPYEQYF; cdr3_nt: TGTGCCAGCAGTGAAGAACCCTACGAGCAGTACTTC; d_call: .; v_call: TRBV28; j_call: TRBJ2-7; clone_size: once